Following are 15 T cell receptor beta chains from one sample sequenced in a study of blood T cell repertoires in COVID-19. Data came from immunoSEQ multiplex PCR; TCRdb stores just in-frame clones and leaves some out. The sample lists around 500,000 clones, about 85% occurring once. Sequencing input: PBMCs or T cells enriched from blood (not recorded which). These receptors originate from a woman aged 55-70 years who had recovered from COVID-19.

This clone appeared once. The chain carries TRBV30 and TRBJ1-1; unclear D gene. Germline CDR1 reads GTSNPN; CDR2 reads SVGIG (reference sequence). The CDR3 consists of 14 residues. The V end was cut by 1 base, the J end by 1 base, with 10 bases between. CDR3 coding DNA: TGTGCCTGGAGTGAGACAAACAGGAACACTGAAGCTTTCTTT. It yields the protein CAWSETNRNTEAFF.

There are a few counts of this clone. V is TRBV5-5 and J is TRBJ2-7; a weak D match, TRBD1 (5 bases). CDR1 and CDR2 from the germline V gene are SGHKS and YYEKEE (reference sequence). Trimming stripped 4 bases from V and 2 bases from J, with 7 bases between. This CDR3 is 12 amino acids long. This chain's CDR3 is CASSAGPYEQYV. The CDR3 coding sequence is TGTGCCAGCAGCGCAGGGCCCTACGAGCAGTACGTC.

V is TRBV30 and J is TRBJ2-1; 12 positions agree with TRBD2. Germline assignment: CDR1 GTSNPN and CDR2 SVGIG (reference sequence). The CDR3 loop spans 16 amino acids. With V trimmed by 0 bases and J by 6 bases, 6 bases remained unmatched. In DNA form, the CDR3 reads TGTGCCTGGAGTGTCCCAACTAGCGGGGGGATCAATGAGCAGTTCTTC. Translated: CAWSVPTSGGINEQFF.

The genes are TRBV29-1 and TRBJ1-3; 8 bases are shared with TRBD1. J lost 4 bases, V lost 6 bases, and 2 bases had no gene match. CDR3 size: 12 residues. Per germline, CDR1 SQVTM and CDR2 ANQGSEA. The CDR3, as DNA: TGCAGCGTCCGACAGGGGGGAAACACCATATATTTT. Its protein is CSVRQGGNTIYF. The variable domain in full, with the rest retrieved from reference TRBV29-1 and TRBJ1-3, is SAVISQKPSRDICQRGTSLTIQCQVDSQVTMMFWYRQQPGQSLTLIATANQGSEATYESGFVIDKFPISRPNLTFSTLTVSNMSPEDSSIYLCSVRQGGNTIYFGEGSWLTVV.

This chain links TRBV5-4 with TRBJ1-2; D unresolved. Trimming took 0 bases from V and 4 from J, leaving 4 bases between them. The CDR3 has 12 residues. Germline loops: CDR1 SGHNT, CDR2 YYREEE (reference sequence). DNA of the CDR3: TGTGCCAGCAGCTTGGACAGCTATGGCTACACCTTC. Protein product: CASSLDSYGYTF.

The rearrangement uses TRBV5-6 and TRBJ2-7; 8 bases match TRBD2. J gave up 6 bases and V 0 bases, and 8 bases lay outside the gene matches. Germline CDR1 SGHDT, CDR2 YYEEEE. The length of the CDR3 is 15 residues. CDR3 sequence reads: CASSLVGGGIFEQYF. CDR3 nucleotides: TGTGCCAGCAGCTTGGTAGGCGGGGGGATTTTCGAGCAGTACTTC.

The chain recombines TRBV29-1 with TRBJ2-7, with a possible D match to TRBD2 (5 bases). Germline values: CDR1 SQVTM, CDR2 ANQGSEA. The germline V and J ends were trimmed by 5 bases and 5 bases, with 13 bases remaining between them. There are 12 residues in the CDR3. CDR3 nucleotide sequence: TGCAGCGTTAGAGACATCGGGAACGAGCAGTACTTC. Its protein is CSVRDIGNEQYF.

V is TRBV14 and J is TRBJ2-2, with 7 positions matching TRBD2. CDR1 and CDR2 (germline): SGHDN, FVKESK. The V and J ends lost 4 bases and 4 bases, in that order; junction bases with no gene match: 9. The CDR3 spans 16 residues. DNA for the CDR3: TGTGCCAGCAGCCGTCCAGGGAGGGGAGGCACCGGGGAGCTGTTTTTT. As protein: CASSRPGRGGTGELFF.

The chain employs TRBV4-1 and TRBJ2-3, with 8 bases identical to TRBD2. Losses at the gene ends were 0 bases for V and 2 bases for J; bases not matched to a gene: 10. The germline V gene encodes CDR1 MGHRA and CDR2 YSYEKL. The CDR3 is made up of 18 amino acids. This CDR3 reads CASSQDLAGGLTTDTQYF. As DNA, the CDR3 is TGCGCCAGCAGCCAAGATTTGGCGGGGGGCCTGACCACAGATACGCAGTATTTT.

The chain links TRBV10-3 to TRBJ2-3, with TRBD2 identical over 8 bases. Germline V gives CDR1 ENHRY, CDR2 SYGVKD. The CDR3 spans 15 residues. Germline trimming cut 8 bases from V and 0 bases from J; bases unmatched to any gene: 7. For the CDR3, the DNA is TGTGCCATCGGGGGCCAGCGGGGGAGCACAGATACGCAGTATTTT. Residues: CAIGGQRGSTDTQYF.

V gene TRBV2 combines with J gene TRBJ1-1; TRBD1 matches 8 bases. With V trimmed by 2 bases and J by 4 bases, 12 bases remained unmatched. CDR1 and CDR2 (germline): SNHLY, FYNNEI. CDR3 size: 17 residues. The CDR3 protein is CASSELQGARWGTEAFF. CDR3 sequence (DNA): TGTGCCAGCAGTGAACTGCAGGGGGCACGATGGGGCACTGAAGCTTTCTTT.

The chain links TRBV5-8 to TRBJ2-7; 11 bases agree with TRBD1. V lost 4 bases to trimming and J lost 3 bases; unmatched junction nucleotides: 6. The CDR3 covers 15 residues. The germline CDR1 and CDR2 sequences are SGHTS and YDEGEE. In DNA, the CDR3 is TGTGCCAGCAGCCGGGGGACAGGGGGTCACTACGAGCAGTACGTC. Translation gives CASSRGTGGHYEQYV.

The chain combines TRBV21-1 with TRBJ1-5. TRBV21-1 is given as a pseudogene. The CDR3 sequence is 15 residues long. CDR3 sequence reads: CASSKEGGVRQPQHF. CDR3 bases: TGTGCCAGCAGCAAAGAAGGAGGGGTTCGACAGCCCCAGCATTTT.

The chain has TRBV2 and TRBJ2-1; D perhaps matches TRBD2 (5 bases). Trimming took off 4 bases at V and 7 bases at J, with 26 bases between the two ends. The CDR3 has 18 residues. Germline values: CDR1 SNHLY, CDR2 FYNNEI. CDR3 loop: CASSVSSTQLGIRNEQFF. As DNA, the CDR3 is TGTGCCAGCAGTGTGAGTTCAACTCAACTAGGTATCAGAAATGAGCAGTTCTTC.

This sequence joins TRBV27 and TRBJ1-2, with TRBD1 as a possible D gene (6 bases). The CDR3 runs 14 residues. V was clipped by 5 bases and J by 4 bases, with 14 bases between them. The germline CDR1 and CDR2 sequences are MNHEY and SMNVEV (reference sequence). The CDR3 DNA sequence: TGTGCCAGCAGTCGACAGGATTTCGCCTATGGCTACACCTTC. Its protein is CASSRQDFAYGYTF.